This entry is about one T cell receptor (beta chain). Its antigen is still unknown. These data are taken from a study of blood T cells in healthy people across ages. Caucasian, healthy and from Russia, the donors were aged between about 6 and 90. Whole-study findings and limits: Naive T cell percentage strongly correlated with TCR beta diversity.

The CDR3 runs to 13 residues. Per the germline V gene, CDR1 is SEHNR and CDR2 is FQNEAQ (reference sequence). A second 7 to 11 cycle PCR used barcoded and J-beta primers. TCRdb used MiXCR to reprocess the 5' RACE reads, holding one entry per CDR3 protein. The sample shows hundreds of thousands of distinct CDR3 sequences, 35% to 50% of them seen only once. This rearrangement joins TRBV7-9 to TRBJ1-1, with D perhaps TRBD1 (6 bases). Specimen: blood. The TCR sequence derives from a man at least 80 years old in good health. The CDR3 reads CVHRGGINAEAFF. CDR3 nucleotides: TGTGTCCATCGGGGGGGCATCAACGCTGAAGCTTTCTTT.